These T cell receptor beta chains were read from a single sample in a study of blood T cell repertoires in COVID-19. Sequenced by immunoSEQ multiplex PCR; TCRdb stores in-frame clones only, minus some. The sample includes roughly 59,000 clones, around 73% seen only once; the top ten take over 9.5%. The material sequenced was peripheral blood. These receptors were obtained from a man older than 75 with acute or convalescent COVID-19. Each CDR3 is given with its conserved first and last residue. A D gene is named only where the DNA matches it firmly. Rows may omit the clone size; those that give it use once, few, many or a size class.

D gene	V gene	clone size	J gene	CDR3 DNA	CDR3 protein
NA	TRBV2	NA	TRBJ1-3	TGTGCCAGCAGGTACGGCAGGACTTTCTCTGGAAACACCATATATTTT	CASRYGRTFSGNTIYF
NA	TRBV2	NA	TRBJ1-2	TGTGCCAGCAGGCGGACAGCAGCTAACTATGGCTACACCTTC	CASRRTAANYGYTF
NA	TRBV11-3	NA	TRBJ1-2	TGTGCCAGCAGCCTCAGACAAAGTGGCTACACCTTC	CASSLRQSGYTF
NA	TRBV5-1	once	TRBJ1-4	TGCGCCAGCAGCTTGGGGGGCCTCGGCGAAAAACTGTTTTTT	CASSLGGLGEKLFF
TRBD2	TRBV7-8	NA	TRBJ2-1	TGTGCCAGCAGCGCGACTAGCGGGGACTACAATGAGCAGTTCTTC	CASSATSGDYNEQFF
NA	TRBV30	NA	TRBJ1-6	TGTGCCTGGGAACGGACAGTTAATTCACCCCTCCACTTT	CAWERTVNSPLHF
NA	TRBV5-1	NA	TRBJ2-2	TGCGCCAGCAGCTTGACAGCGGAGAACACCGGGGAGCTGTTTTTT	CASSLTAENTGELFF
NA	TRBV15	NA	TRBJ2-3	TGTGCCACCAGCAGAGCGTCGGCGGCAACGCGCACAGATACGCAGTATTTT	CATSRASAATRTDTQYF
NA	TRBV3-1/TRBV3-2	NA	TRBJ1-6	TGTGCCAGCAGCCTCCGGGGTAATTCACCCCTCCACTTT	CASSLRGNSPLHF
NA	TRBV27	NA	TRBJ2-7	TGTGCCAGCAGTTTAGGGCCATCCTACGAGCAGTACTTC	CASSLGPSYEQYF
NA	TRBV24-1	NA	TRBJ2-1	TGTGCCACCAGTGATCCGACTCGTCAGCAGTTCTTC	CATSDPTRQQFF
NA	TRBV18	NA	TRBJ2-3	TGTGCCAGCTCACCAGAGACAGATACGCAGTATTTT	CASSPETDTQYF
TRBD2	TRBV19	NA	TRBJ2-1	TGTGCCAGTAGTATAGTAGCGGGAGGAGGGAATGAGCAGTTCTTC	CASSIVAGGGNEQFF
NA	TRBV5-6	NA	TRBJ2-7	TGTGCCAGCAGCGCACCACGTATGCGGGCCGAGCAGTACTTC	CASSAPRMRAEQYF
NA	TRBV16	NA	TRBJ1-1	TGTGCCAGCAGCTTCCAACCCCCCATGGGGGGGAGTATGGACACTGAAGCTTTCTTT	CASSFQPPMGGSMDTEAFF
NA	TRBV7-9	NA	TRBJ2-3	TGTGCCAGCAGCTTAAGTGGGGCGGCAGATACGCAGTATTTT	CASSLSGAADTQYF
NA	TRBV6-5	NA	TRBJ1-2	TGTGCCAGCAGGGTTAAGGGACCCGGGGGCACCTTC	CASRVKGPGGTF
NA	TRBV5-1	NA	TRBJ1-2	TGCGCCAGCAGCGTAGGGACATCCGGCTACACCTTC	CASSVGTSGYTF
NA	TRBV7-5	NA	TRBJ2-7	TGTGTCAGAAGCTTAGCCCCCCACGCTTTAAGGGGAAGGTACGAGCAGTACTTC	CVRSLAPHALRGRYEQYF
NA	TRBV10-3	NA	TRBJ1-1	TGTGCCATCAGTGAGTCCAGGGGTAACACTGAAGCTTTCTTT	CAISESRGNTEAFF
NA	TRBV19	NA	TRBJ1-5	TGTGCCAGTACCCCAAAGTCTATGGCAACAGGCGACAATCAGCCCCAGCATTTT	CASTPKSMATGDNQPQHF
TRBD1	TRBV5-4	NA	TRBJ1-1	TGTGCCAGCAGCCTCCCGTTTAGGGGGCAAGTCACTGAAGCTTTCTTT	CASSLPFRGQVTEAFF
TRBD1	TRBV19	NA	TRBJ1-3	TGTGCCAGTAGCTCGGACAGGGGCCGTACTGGAAACACCATATATTTT	CASSSDRGRTGNTIYF
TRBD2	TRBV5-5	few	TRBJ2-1	TGTGCCAGCAGCCCGCGGGGGGGGTCCCTCAGCTCCTACAATGAGCAGTTCTTC	CASSPRGGSLSSYNEQFF
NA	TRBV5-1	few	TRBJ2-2	TGCGCCAGCAGCTTGGCCTTGTCCGGGGAGCTGTTTTTT	CASSLALSGELFF
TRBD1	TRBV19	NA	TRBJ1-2	TGTGCCAGTAGTCGGCCGGGACAGGGGGGCGACTATGGCTACACCTTC	CASSRPGQGGDYGYTF
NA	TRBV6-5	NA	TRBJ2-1	TGTGCCAGCAGTCTGAGCGGGCAGCCCCGGGAGCAGTTCTTC	CASSLSGQPREQFF